Following are 7 T cell receptor beta chains from one sample sequenced in a study of blood T cell repertoires in COVID-19. Produced via immunoSEQ multiplex PCR; TCRdb's table is partial and in-frame only. Here the sample spans some 320,000 clones, 70% to 90% being singletons. Source material: peripheral blood. These receptors originate from a woman younger than 45 who had recovered from COVID-19.

This clone was observed a few times. The chain employs TRBV19 and TRBJ1-5; D possibly corresponds to TRBD1 (5 bases). The germline V gene has CDR1 LNHDA and CDR2 SQIVND (reference sequence). The CDR3 runs 15 residues. The V gene lost 4 bases and the J gene lost 0 bases, with 10 bases spanning the gap. This CDR3 reads CASSRQSFSNQPQHF. The CDR3 nucleotides are TGTGCCAGTAGTAGACAGTCCTTTAGCAATCAGCCCCAGCATTTT.

The gene calls are TRBV14 and TRBJ2-6; TRBD1 agrees at 7 bases. Germline trimming cut 4 bases from V and 2 bases from J; bases unmatched to any gene: 11. CDR3 length equals 18 residues. Looked up from germline, CDR1 is SGHDN and CDR2 is FVKESK. The CDR3 sequence is CASSPRTGKGPGANVLTF. CDR3 nucleotides: TGTGCCAGCAGCCCCAGGACAGGTAAAGGACCTGGGGCCAACGTCCTGACTTTC.

The chain joins TRBV28 to TRBJ1-5, with 11 bases aligning to TRBD1. This CDR3 region has 15 residues. V shed 4 bases and J 7 bases; nucleotides not matched to a gene: 6. The germline CDR1 and CDR2 sequences are MDHEN and SYDVKM. Here the CDR3 reads CASSSGTGGRQPQHF. The CDR3, as DNA: TGTGCCAGCAGTTCCGGGACAGGGGGTCGCCAGCCCCAGCATTTT.

This chain joins TRBV10-3 and TRBJ2-2; D possibly corresponds to TRBD1 (6 bases). Germline CDR1 reads ENHRY; CDR2 reads SYGVKD. Trimming took 10 bases from V and 5 from J, leaving 14 bases between them. There are 13 residues in the CDR3. DNA of the CDR3: TGTGCCACCATGCTACAGGGAACCGGGGAGCTGTTTTTT. Translation: CATMLQGTGELFF.

The rearrangement joins TRBV7-8 to TRBJ2-4, with 7 bases fitting TRBD2. The CDR3 is 15 amino acids. Looked up from germline, CDR1 is SGHVS and CDR2 is FQNEAQ. J gave up 3 bases and V 5 bases, and 7 bases lay outside the gene matches. CDR3 DNA sequence: TGTGCCAGCAGCCCCCTAGCGGATGACAAAAACATTCAGTACTTC. Translation: CASSPLADDKNIQYF.

The rearrangement joins TRBV7-9 to TRBJ2-7, with TRBD2 matching over 7 bases. The junction had 20 bases not matched to a gene; V was cut back by 5 bases and J by 4 bases. Germline CDR1 SEHNR, CDR2 FQNEAQ (reference sequence). This CDR3 comprises 18 residues. CDR3 residues: CASSQGGTRPGGRYEQYF. The CDR3 DNA sequence: TGTGCCAGCAGCCAAGGAGGCACTAGGCCGGGGGGACGGTACGAGCAGTACTTC.

In DNA, the CDR3 is TGCGCCAGCAGCAAAAGACAGGGGGCAAACACCGGGGAGCTGTTTTTT. Protein: CASSKRQGANTGELFF. The chain couples TRBV5-1 to TRBJ2-2; 10 bases agree with TRBD1. This CDR3 contains 16 residues. CDR1 is SGHRS and CDR2 is YFSETQ in the germline V gene. The J segment lost 2 bases and the V segment lost 4 bases, leaving 5 bases of the junction unmatched.